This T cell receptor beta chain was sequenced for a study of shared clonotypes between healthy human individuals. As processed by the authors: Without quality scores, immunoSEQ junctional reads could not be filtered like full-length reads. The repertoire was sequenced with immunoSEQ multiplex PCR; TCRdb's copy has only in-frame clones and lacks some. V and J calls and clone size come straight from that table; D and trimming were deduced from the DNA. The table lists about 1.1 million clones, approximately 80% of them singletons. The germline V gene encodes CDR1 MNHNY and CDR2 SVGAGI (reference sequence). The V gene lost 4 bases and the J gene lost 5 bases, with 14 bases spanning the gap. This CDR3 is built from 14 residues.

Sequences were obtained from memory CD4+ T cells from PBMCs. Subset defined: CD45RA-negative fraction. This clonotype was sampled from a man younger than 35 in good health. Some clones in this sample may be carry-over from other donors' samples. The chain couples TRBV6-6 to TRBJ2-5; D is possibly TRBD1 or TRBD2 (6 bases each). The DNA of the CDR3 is TGTGCCAGCAGTTCCCCGACTAGGGGGGAGACCCAGTACTTC. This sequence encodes CASSSPTRGETQYF.